This TCR beta chain was identified in a study of T cell responses to AZD1222 COVID-19 vaccine. The study, taken as a whole, reports: Unmutated regions of variants are reportedly targeted by nearly half of spike-specific TCRs.

Assay: immunoSEQ multiplex PCR; the TCRdb copy retains only in-frame clones and omits some. The data contain 65,000 to 90,000 clones, roughly 89% of them singletons. CDR3 length: 13 amino acids. Trimming took off 3 bases at V and 4 bases at J, with 8 bases between the two ends. CDR1 and CDR2 from the germline V gene are SGHTA and FQGTGA. In the case of this clone: The target antigen is unknown.

V is TRBV7-3 and J is TRBJ2-3; D remains ambiguous. The sequenced sample was peripheral blood, obtained 28 days after the second AZD1222 dose. The TCR comes from an adult who received the AZD1222 COVID-19 vaccine. This chain's CDR3 is CASSFAFPDTQYF. CDR3 DNA: TGTGCCAGCAGCTTCGCGTTTCCAGATACGCAGTATTTT.